The clone carrying this T cell receptor beta chain was seen ten or more times. No antigen is known for it. Germline V gene sequence: CDR1 DFQATT, CDR2 SNEGSKA (reference sequence). CDR3 length: 13 amino acids. V dropped 0 bases and J dropped 6 bases, with 9 bases sitting between them. The sample comes from a study of early T cells in non-severe SARS-CoV-2 infection. Study-wide findings and caveats: Matching results from VDJdb favored anti-spike CD8 responses, leaving private and CD4 specificities undetected.

Attachment of unique molecular identifiers to individual cDNA molecules was performed. Using its own MiXCR run on the 5' RACE reads, TCRdb lists one record per CDR3 protein. The profile covers roughly 50,000 distinct CDR3 sequences, with about 9.3% appearing a single time and just under 15% taken by the ten largest. The clonotype was recovered from an adult who was a healthcare worker with PCR-confirmed SARS-CoV-2 infection or an uninfected control (not recorded which). The sequencing sample was made of whole blood. The rearrangement uses TRBV20-1 and TRBJ1-5; no clear D gene. The CDR3 loop is CSARDSPFQPQHF. CDR3 nucleotides: TGCAGTGCTAGAGATAGCCCCTTTCAGCCCCAGCATTTT.